Listed here are 27 T cell receptor beta chains from one sample, sequenced in a study of T cell responses to AZD1222 COVID-19 vaccine (dated by TCRdb to the early 2020s). Interpreted using the paper, the time point label stands for: baseline before first vaccination. The method behind the library was the immunoSEQ multiplex PCR assay. Imported from immuneACCESS, the table was reduced by TCRdb to in-frame sequences with V and J called. These copies leave out some clones; in studies compared against another copy, an unresolved V gene accounts for under half, and the cause of the remainder is not known. The sample contains over 95,000 clones, nearly 90% of them found a single time. The ten most abundant clones make up around 3.1% of the sample. The source material was peripheral blood, sampled on day 0 of AZD1222 vaccination. The receptor source for this set is an adult in good health.

This chain joins TRBV7-8 and TRBJ2-2, with 9 bases that match TRBD2. V gave up 1 base and J gave up 0 bases; unmatched junction bases: 6. The CDR3 length is 18 residues. Germline CDR1 is SGHVS and CDR2 is FQNEAQ. The CDR3 DNA reads as TGTGCCAGCAGCTTAGACCCAGCGGGAGGAGCGAACACCGGGGAGCTGTTTTTT. Amino acids: CASSLDPAGGANTGELFF.

Comment on this clone: Germline is not matched at one junction end, which may reflect a read error. The chain combines TRBV5-1 with TRBJ2-1, with D tentatively TRBD1 or TRBD2 (5 bases each). Germline V gene lookup returns CDR1 SGHRS and CDR2 YFSETQ. The CDR3 has 16 amino acids. This CDR3 is CASSPGDRRGRNEQFF. For the CDR3, the DNA is TGTGCCAGCAGCCCCGGGGACCGACGGGGCCGCAATGAGCAGTTCTTC.

This clone was seen once. The chain carries TRBV27 and TRBJ2-5, with D possibly TRBD1 on 6 matching bases. V lost 0 bases to trimming and J lost 7 bases, with 15 bases between them. CDR1 and CDR2 (germline): MNHEY, SMNVEV (reference sequence). This CDR3 is 15 amino acids long. The CDR3, as DNA: TGTGCCAGCAGTTTATCTGGGTTGGGACAAACGACCCAGTACTTC. It specifies CASSLSGLGQTTQYF.

The chain recombines TRBV19 with TRBJ1-4; maybe TRBD1 (5 bases). Trimming pared 8 bases from V and 0 bases from J, leaving 10 bases between. The CDR3 loop spans 14 amino acids. Germline CDR1 reads LNHDA; CDR2 reads SQIVND (reference sequence). CDR3 sequence reads: CASSGLATNEKLFF. DNA of the CDR3: TGTGCCAGTTCAGGGCTTGCAACTAATGAAAAACTGTTTTTT.

V usage is TRBV6-1 and J usage is TRBJ2-1; 7 bases align to TRBD2. This CDR3 has 13 residues. V gave up 2 bases and J gave up 9 bases; unmatched junction bases: 4. CDR1 and CDR2 from the germline V gene are MNHNS and SASEGT. This chain's CDR3 is CASSETSVGEQFF. The CDR3, as DNA: TGTGCCAGCAGTGAAACTAGCGTCGGTGAGCAGTTCTTC.

This chain connects TRBV7-6 to TRBJ1-5; tentatively, D is TRBD1 (6 bases). The length of the CDR3 is 15 residues. V was pared by 1 base and J by 3 bases, with 10 bases between. The germline V gene has CDR1 SGHVS and CDR2 FNYEAQ. CDR3 in amino acids: CASSLGGGPNQPQHF. In DNA form, the CDR3 reads TGTGCCAGCAGCTTAGGGGGGGGGCCCAATCAGCCCCAGCATTTT.

The chain is built from TRBV6-6 and TRBJ1-1; the match to TRBD1 covers 9 bases. V trimming: 5 bases; J trimming: 7 bases; junction bases outside the gene matches: 17. CDR1 MNHNY and CDR2 SVGAGI come from the germline V gene (reference sequence). This CDR3 spans 17 amino acids. The CDR3 coding sequence is TGTGCCAGCAGTCAATTCATACAGGGGGCGAAAAACCATGAAGCTTTCTTT. Protein: CASSQFIQGAKNHEAFF.

The J gene is TRBJ2-2, the V gene TRBV2, with 13 bases lining up with TRBD2. The CDR3 spans 16 residues. Germline V CDR1 and CDR2: SNHLY, FYNNEI. V shed 7 bases, J shed 8 bases, and the junction held 10 bases outside the gene matches. CDR3 DNA: TGTGCCAGCAAGACAGGGACTAGCGGGACCCGGGGGGAGCTGTTTTTT. Its protein product is CASKTGTSGTRGELFF.

J is TRBJ2-5 and V is TRBV11-3, with D possibly being TRBD2 (5 bases). This CDR3 has 18 residues. Trimming removed 1 base at V and 5 bases at J, with 23 bases between. Germline V lookup: CDR1 SGHNT, CDR2 YENEEA. The CDR3 DNA sequence: TGTGCCAGCAGCTTAGCGTTCGGGGAAGGACCGATAACGGAGACCCAGTACTTC. Protein product: CASSLAFGEGPITETQYF.

About this clone: Relative to the germline gene, one junction end is altered; a read error may explain this. The J gene is TRBJ1-1, the V gene TRBV5-1, with D possibly matching TRBD1 (5 bases). The CDR3 spans 13 residues. CDR1 is SGHRS, CDR2 YFSETQ, per germline. The CDR3 bases are TGTGCCAGCAGCCCGGTCAGGGAGACTGAAGCTTTCTTT. Its translation is CASSPVRETEAFF.

This chain joins TRBV18 and TRBJ2-3, with 10 bases aligning to TRBD2. The CDR3 extends over 16 amino acids. Unmatched junction bases numbered 11, after V lost 5 bases and J lost 6 bases. Germline V lookup: CDR1 KGHSH, CDR2 LQKENI. CDR3 in amino acids: CASSSYLAGAGDTQYF. CDR3 DNA sequence: TGTGCCAGCTCATCTTATCTAGCGGGGGCTGGGGATACGCAGTATTTT.

The gene calls are TRBV5-1 and TRBJ1-2; maybe TRBD1 (5 bases). CDR3 size: 14 residues. The V end was cut by 0 bases, the J end by 3 bases, with 9 bases between. Germline V CDR1 and CDR2: SGHRS, YFSETQ. CDR3 region: CASSLERDDYGYTF. CDR3 DNA sequence: TGCGCCAGCAGCTTGGAACGGGACGACTATGGCTACACCTTC.

The J gene is TRBJ2-3, the V gene TRBV2; the D call may be TRBD1 or TRBD2 (5 bases each). This CDR3 comprises 17 residues. Trimming took off 4 bases at V and 5 bases at J, with 22 bases between the two ends. Germline assignment: CDR1 SNHLY and CDR2 FYNNEI. The CDR3 region has the DNA TGTGCCAGCAGTGTTTCCCACACAGGCCCCGGGGAAGATACGCAGTATTTT. This gives the protein CASSVSHTGPGEDTQYF.

The rearrangement uses TRBV24-1 and TRBJ2-5; 9 positions match TRBD2. With V trimmed by 2 bases and J by 5 bases, 8 bases remained unmatched. The V gene's germline CDR1 is KGHDR and CDR2 SFDVKD. The CDR3 totals 16 residues. The CDR3 coding sequence is TGTGCCACCAGTGATTCCTTAGCGGGGGATGGGGAGACCCAGTACTTC. Its translation is CATSDSLAGDGETQYF.

V and J are TRBV19 and TRBJ2-4; D call uncertain. Trimming pared 1 base from V and 9 bases from J, leaving 13 bases between. The CDR3 spans 14 residues. The V gene's germline CDR1 is LNHDA and CDR2 SQIVND (reference sequence). CDR3 in amino acids: CASSIALTGLIQYF. Written as DNA, the CDR3 is TGTGCCAGTAGTATAGCCCTCACTGGCCTCATTCAGTACTTC.

DNA for the CDR3: TGTGCCAGCAGCTTAGAGGGCGGGGGGGCCCCTTATTTT. Translation gives CASSLEGGGAPYF. The genes are TRBV7-2 and TRBJ2-3; TRBD2 matches at 9 bases. This CDR3 contains 13 residues. With 1 base clipped from V and 15 bases from J, the junction kept 8 bases outside the gene matches. Germline values: CDR1 SGHTA, CDR2 FQGNSA.

This clone has just one count. This chain joins TRBV11-3 and TRBJ2-5, with TRBD1 matching 8 bases. The germline gives CDR1 SGHNT, CDR2 YENEEA. The CDR3 loop spans 15 amino acids. The V segment lost 5 bases and the J segment 8 bases; nucleotides outside the gene matches: 13. CDR3 sequence reads: CASSPQGAGKRTQYF. Written as DNA, the CDR3 is TGTGCCAGCAGCCCCCAGGGGGCAGGGAAGAGAACCCAGTACTTC.

This rearrangement joins TRBV6-2 or TRBV6-3 to TRBJ1-5; no firm D call. This CDR3 region has 18 residues. CDR1 and CDR2 from the germline V gene are MNHEY and SVGEGT. Trimming removed 2 bases from V and 0 bases from J, with 17 bases in between. The CDR3 DNA reads TGTGCCAGCAGTTACGGAATCGGGCAGGATTATAGCAATCAGCCCCAGCATTTT. Residues: CASSYGIGQDYSNQPQHF.

Concerning this clone itself: Other DNA sequences within the sample encode an identical CDR3. The rearrangement links TRBV24-1 to TRBJ2-2, with D possibly TRBD2 on 5 matching bases. V lost 0 bases to trimming and J lost 4 bases, with 5 bases between them. This CDR3 contains 14 residues. Germline CDR1 reads KGHDR; CDR2 reads SFDVKD. The DNA of the CDR3 is TGTGCCACCAGTGATTTGGGAGGCACCGGGGAGCTGTTTTTT. This encodes CATSDLGGTGELFF.

The genes are TRBV7-2 and TRBJ2-1; 11 bases map to TRBD2. The CDR3 runs to 15 residues. V dropped 6 bases and J dropped 7; count of bases not matched to a gene: 8. Germline loops: CDR1 SGHTA, CDR2 FQGNSA. CDR3 nucleotide sequence: TGTGCCAGCAGTAGCTCTAGCGGGGGGCCAAATGAGCAGTTCTTC. Translated: CASSSSSGGPNEQFF.

The count of this clone is one. This chain links TRBV5-6 with TRBJ1-6, with 8 bases matching TRBD1. CDR1 is SGHDT and CDR2 is YYEEEE in the germline V gene. The CDR3 loop spans 18 amino acids. Losses at the gene ends were 4 bases for V and 4 bases for J; bases not matched to a gene: 13. The CDR3 nucleotides read TGTGCCAGCAGCCCATGGACAGGGAGTCAATTATATAATTCACCCCTCCACTTT. This codes for CASSPWTGSQLYNSPLHF.

V gene TRBV5-6 combines with J gene TRBJ1-2; no reliable D call. V was cut by 2 bases and J by 1 base, with 9 bases left in between. CDR1 is SGHDT and CDR2 is YYEEEE in the germline V gene. The CDR3 is made up of 14 amino acids. The CDR3 reads CASSFGSNNYGYTF. CDR3 in DNA: TGTGCCAGCAGCTTTGGGTCGAATAACTATGGCTACACCTTC.

CDR3 DNA: TGTGCCAGCAGTTACGACAGGCTGGGTCGAGAGACCCAGTACTTC. Residues: CASSYDRLGRETQYF. This rearrangement joins TRBV6-2 or TRBV6-3 to TRBJ2-5, with TRBD1 as a possible D gene (6 bases). The germline CDR1 and CDR2 sequences are MNHEY and SVGEGT. The CDR3 is 15 amino acids. Trimming left V 2 bases short and J 4 bases short, with 14 bases between.

Note on this clone: The sample carries other DNA sequences with the same CDR3. The J gene is TRBJ2-1, the V gene TRBV5-6; D perhaps matches TRBD1 (6 bases). Germline CDR1 and CDR2: SGHDT and YYEEEE. V was shortened by 0 bases and J by 4 bases, with 8 bases between the two germline ends. The CDR3 consists of 14 residues. The CDR3 DNA sequence: TGTGCCAGCAGCTTGGGACAGGTTTACAATGAGCAGTTCTTC. It codes for CASSLGQVYNEQFF.

This sequence joins TRBV7-2 and TRBJ1-2; D unresolved. The CDR3 length is 14 residues. V gave up 2 bases and J gave up 0 bases, with 7 bases separating them. Germline CDR1 is SGHTA and CDR2 is FQGNSA. This CDR3 reads CASSLLQSNYGYTF. CDR3 nucleotides: TGTGCCAGCAGCTTACTACAGTCTAACTATGGCTACACCTTC.

A few counts support this clone. The chain links TRBV5-4 to TRBJ1-1, with 8 nucleotides matching TRBD1. V gave up 3 bases and J gave up 4 bases; unmatched junction bases: 11. Germline assignment: CDR1 SGHNT and CDR2 YYREEE (reference sequence). The CDR3 is made up of 16 amino acids. CDR3 residues: CASSWPPGGLSTEAFF. CDR3 sequence (DNA): TGTGCCAGCAGCTGGCCCCCAGGGGGCCTCTCCACTGAAGCTTTCTTT.

V usage is TRBV6-2 or TRBV6-3 and J usage is TRBJ2-3; 10 nucleotides line up with TRBD2. This CDR3 has 15 amino acids. Germline V gene data show CDR1 as MNHEY and CDR2 as SVGEGT. Trimming cost V 6 bases and J 2 bases; bases outside gene matches: 5. The CDR3 is CASSAGTSDTDTQYF. DNA of the CDR3: TGTGCCAGCAGCGCCGGGACTAGCGACACAGATACGCAGTATTTT.